These 25 T cell receptor beta chains were sequenced from one sample in a study of blood T cell repertoires in COVID-19. Data came from immunoSEQ multiplex PCR; TCRdb stores just in-frame clones and leaves some out. The table records 300,000 to 400,000 clones, roughly 85% of them present only once. Material for sequencing was peripheral blood. The receptors come from a human donor in a cohort sampled during active COVID-19.

The V call is TRBV7-9, the J call TRBJ1-3; D is perhaps TRBD1 (5 bases). The CDR3 contains 16 residues. CDR1 is SEHNR and CDR2 is FQNEAQ in the germline V gene (reference sequence). With 5 bases removed from V and 2 bases from J, the gap between germline ends came to 16 bases. The DNA for the CDR3 is TGTGCCAGCAGCACGCTTAAGGGGCTAACTGGAAACACCATATATTTT. Translating gives CASSTLKGLTGNTIYF.

This clone was seen only once. The genes are TRBV3-1 (or the pseudogene TRBV3-2) and TRBJ1-6; 7 bases align to TRBD1. The CDR3 is 15 amino acids. Germline V CDR1 and CDR2: LGHDT, YNNKEL (reference sequence). The junction had 11 bases not matched to a gene; V was cut back by 3 bases and J by 12 bases. CDR3 amino acids: CASSHTPGGNRPLHF. In DNA, the CDR3 is TGTGCCAGCAGCCATACTCCAGGGGGTAATAGACCCCTCCACTTT.

V and J are TRBV7-8 and TRBJ2-7; the D gene is possibly TRBD1 (7 bases). V lost 4 bases and J lost 1, with 17 bases in between. From germline, CDR1 is SGHVS and CDR2 FQNEAQ. The CDR3 runs 16 residues. CDR3 bases: TGTGCCAGCAGCTCAGGAGGGACAGTTTCTTCCTACGAGCAGTACTTC. Amino acid sequence: CASSSGGTVSSYEQYF.

This chain joins TRBV6-6 and TRBJ2-3; 12 bases agree with TRBD2. CDR3 length equals 16 residues. Trimming took 6 bases from V and 1 from J; bases not matched to a gene: 5. The V gene's germline CDR1 is MNHNY and CDR2 SVGAGI (reference sequence). As DNA, the CDR3 is TGTGCCAGCAGACTACGGACTAGCGGGGGCACAGATACGCAGTATTTT. This codes for CASRLRTSGGTDTQYF.

V gene TRBV2 combines with J gene TRBJ2-7; 14 bases are a match to TRBD2. This CDR3 has 17 residues. Trimming cost V 6 bases and J 2 bases; bases outside gene matches: 9. CDR1 is SNHLY and CDR2 is FYNNEI in the germline V gene. The CDR3 region has the DNA TGTGCCAGCAGCCCGGGACTAGCGGGGGTAAACCCCTACGAGCAGTACTTC. Its protein is CASSPGLAGVNPYEQYF.

There are a few counts of this clone. The rearrangement joins TRBV3-1 (or the pseudogene TRBV3-2) to TRBJ2-7, with 7 bases matching TRBD1. The CDR3 consists of 13 residues. J was trimmed by 6 bases and V by 4 bases; bases with no gene match: 6. Germline V gene data show CDR1 as LGHDT and CDR2 as YNNKEL (reference sequence). CDR3: CASSPTGLGEQYF. Written as DNA, the CDR3 is TGTGCCAGCAGCCCGACAGGGCTCGGCGAGCAGTACTTC.

J is TRBJ1-5 and V is TRBV7-9; D gene uncertain. Germline CDR1 and CDR2: SEHNR and FQNEAQ (reference sequence). CDR3 length equals 14 residues. Trimming shortened V by 2 bases and J by 3 bases, and 8 bases separated the two germline ends. The CDR3: CASSLSGFNQPQHF. The CDR3 region has the DNA TGTGCCAGCAGCTTATCGGGTTTCAATCAGCCCCAGCATTTT.

This clone was recorded only once. The genes are TRBV3-1 (or the pseudogene TRBV3-2) and TRBJ1-3; possible D gene TRBD1, 5 bases. The CDR3 covers 17 residues. Trimming removed 5 bases from V and 8 bases from J, with 25 bases in between. Germline CDR1 LGHDT, CDR2 YNNKEL (reference sequence). Here the CDR3 DNA reads TGTGCCAGCAGCTCCTATCCCCCAGGCAGGGCAACGGACACCATATATTTT. Translating gives CASSSYPPGRATDTIYF.

This sequence joins TRBV2 and TRBJ2-5; D may be TRBD2 (7 bases). The CDR3 consists of 13 residues. The V gene lost 8 bases and the J gene lost 4 bases, with 14 bases spanning the gap. Germline V lookup: CDR1 SNHLY, CDR2 FYNNEI. CDR3 amino acids: CASESGGSETQYF. For the CDR3, the DNA is TGTGCCAGCGAATCGGGGGGCTCAGAGACCCAGTACTTC.

The chain carries TRBV5-1 and TRBJ2-5; a weak D match, TRBD1 (6 bases). The CDR3 is 13 amino acids. V lost 2 bases and J 4 bases, leaving 9 bases between the germline ends. Per germline, CDR1 SGHRS and CDR2 YFSETQ. The CDR3 protein is CASSLFRGETQYF. In nucleotides, the CDR3 is TGCGCCAGCAGCTTATTCAGGGGAGAGACCCAGTACTTC.

This chain uses TRBV12-5 with TRBJ2-7; D gene unclear. Germline V lookup: CDR1 LGHNT, CDR2 FRNRAP. The CDR3 spans 14 residues. V was cut by 1 base and J by 4 bases, with 11 bases left in between. The CDR3 here is CASGLGPRLYEQYF. CDR3 DNA sequence: TGTGCTAGTGGTTTGGGCCCTCGCCTATACGAGCAGTACTTC.

V and J are TRBV10-3 and TRBJ2-1; TRBD2 aligns across 9 bases. Germline V gene data show CDR1 as ENHRY and CDR2 as SYGVKD. The CDR3 sequence is 15 residues long. Losses at the gene ends were 7 bases for V and 6 bases for J; bases not matched to a gene: 10. CDR3 sequence (DNA): TGTGCCATCAACGTAGCGGGGGCCTTTTCCAATGAGCAGTTCTTC. This gives the protein CAINVAGAFSNEQFF.

The CDR3 region is CASSTRGGGYEQYF. The CDR3 coding sequence is TGTGCCAGCAGCACCCGGGGGGGAGGCTACGAGCAGTACTTC. The rearrangement uses TRBV9 and TRBJ2-7; the match to TRBD2 covers 8 bases. The germline V gene has CDR1 SGDLS and CDR2 YYNGEE. The CDR3 consists of 14 residues. The V gene end was trimmed by 4 bases and the J gene end by 3 bases; junction bases not matched to a gene: 6.

The rearrangement joins TRBV19 to TRBJ1-1; D is perhaps TRBD1 (5 bases). The CDR3 loop spans 15 amino acids. V gave up 2 bases and J gave up 3 bases, with 13 bases separating them. CDR1 LNHDA and CDR2 SQIVND come from the germline V gene (reference sequence). CDR3 sequence reads: CASSINSARDTEAFF. The CDR3 DNA reads as TGTGCCAGTAGTATAAACTCGGCCAGGGACACTGAAGCTTTCTTT.

In its sample, this clone was seen many times. V gene TRBV6-5 combines with J gene TRBJ2-7; TRBD1 agrees at 8 bases. This CDR3 contains 13 residues. V was pared by 7 bases and J by 7 bases, with 9 bases of the junction left unmatched. Germline CDR1 is MNHEY and CDR2 is SVGAGI. The CDR3 region has the DNA TGTGCCAGCAACAGACAGGGGATAGAGGAGCAGTACTTC. Translated, it gives CASNRQGIEEQYF.

This chain joins TRBV2 and TRBJ2-6, with 9 bases aligning to TRBD1. CDR3 length equals 17 residues. V lost 11 bases to trimming and J lost 0 bases; unmatched junction nucleotides: 11. Germline CDR1 SNHLY, CDR2 FYNNEI. CDR3 region: CACRDREFPSGANVLTF. CDR3 DNA: TGTGCCTGTAGGGACAGGGAATTCCCCTCTGGGGCCAACGTCCTGACTTTC.

This CDR3 reads CATSEIDRAETQYF. CDR3 DNA: TGTGCCACCAGTGAGATTGACAGGGCAGAGACCCAGTACTTC. This chain links TRBV24-1 with TRBJ2-5; 7 nucleotides line up with TRBD1. V shed 4 bases and J 4 bases; nucleotides not matched to a gene: 5. This CDR3 is 14 amino acids long. CDR1 is KGHDR, CDR2 SFDVKD, per germline.

The DNA of the CDR3 is TGTGCCAGCAGCTTGCTCAGCGGGGCCGGGGAGCTGTTTTTT. Its translation is CASSLLSGAGELFF. V and J are TRBV5-6 and TRBJ2-2, with 7 positions matching TRBD2. The CDR3 length is 14 residues. V lost 1 base to trimming and J lost 6 bases; unmatched junction nucleotides: 3. Germline V gene data show CDR1 as SGHDT and CDR2 as YYEEEE.

The genes are TRBV21-1 and TRBJ2-7; the table's TRBD1 call for D was not verified on the DNA. TRBV21-1 is a documented pseudogene. The CDR3 runs to 15 residues. This CDR3 reads CASIPGGPWAYEQYF. The CDR3 DNA is TGTGCCAGCATCCCTGGGGGCCCTTGGGCCTACGAGCAGTACTTC.

The J gene is TRBJ1-1, the V gene TRBV12-3 or TRBV12-4; weak D call: TRBD1 (6 bases). The length of the CDR3 is 12 residues. V shed 2 bases and J shed 9 bases, with 10 bases lying between them. CDR3 bases: TGTGCCAGCAGTTTACCAGGACAGAAAGCTTTCTTT. Translation gives CASSLPGQKAFF.

This clone appeared a few times. CDR3 in amino acids: CASSLSRDNHPPQHF. In DNA form, the CDR3 reads TGTGCCAGCAGCTTATCCCGGGACAACCACCCGCCCCAGCATTTT. This chain uses TRBV5-6 with TRBJ1-5; possible D gene TRBD1, 6 bases. V lost 2 bases, J lost 9 bases, and 18 bases lay in between. Germline V gene lookup returns CDR1 SGHDT and CDR2 YYEEEE. CDR3 length equals 15 residues. Full variable domain (rest looked up from reference TRBV5-6 and TRBJ1-5): DAGVTQSPTHLIKTRGQQVTLRCSPKSGHDTVSWYQQALGQGPQFIFQYYEEEERQRGNFPDRFSGHQFPNYSSELNVNALLLGDSALYLCASSLSRDNHPPQHFGDGTRLSIL.

This sequence joins TRBV6-5 and TRBJ1-6, with D perhaps TRBD1 (5 bases). The CDR3 is made up of 14 amino acids. Looked up from germline, CDR1 is MNHEY and CDR2 is SVGAGI. The V gene lost 6 bases and the J gene lost 10 bases, with 16 bases spanning the gap. The CDR3 nucleotides are TGTGCCAGCAGCCGCCCAGGGTCGGGCTCACCCCTCCACTTT. This encodes CASSRPGSGSPLHF.

This chain connects TRBV27 to TRBJ2-1, with TRBD2 matching over 12 bases. Looked up from germline, CDR1 is MNHEY and CDR2 is SMNVEV (reference sequence). The CDR3 runs to 17 residues. J lost 0 bases, V lost 7 bases, and 7 bases had no gene match. CDR3 nucleotide sequence: TGTGCCAGCATACAGCTAGCGGGGGGGAGCTCCTACAATGAGCAGTTCTTC. Protein: CASIQLAGGSSYNEQFF.

The CDR3 DNA reads TGTGCCAGCAGGCCTGCCGGGACAGCAACCTACGAGCAGTACTTC. As protein: CASRPAGTATYEQYF. The V call is TRBV11-2, the J call TRBJ2-7; 7 bases line up with TRBD1. Trimming cost V 6 bases and J 2 bases; bases outside gene matches: 10. From germline, CDR1 is SGHAT and CDR2 FQNNGV. The CDR3 has 15 amino acids.

The chain has TRBV24-1 and TRBJ1-6, with no clear D. This CDR3 is 14 amino acids long. Germline CDR1 reads KGHDR; CDR2 reads SFDVKD. Trimming removed 9 bases from V and 8 bases from J, with 16 bases in between. CDR3 sequence (DNA): TGTGCCACCTCTCCGGGAGGAATAGATTCACCCCTCCACTTT. Protein sequence: CATSPGGIDSPLHF.